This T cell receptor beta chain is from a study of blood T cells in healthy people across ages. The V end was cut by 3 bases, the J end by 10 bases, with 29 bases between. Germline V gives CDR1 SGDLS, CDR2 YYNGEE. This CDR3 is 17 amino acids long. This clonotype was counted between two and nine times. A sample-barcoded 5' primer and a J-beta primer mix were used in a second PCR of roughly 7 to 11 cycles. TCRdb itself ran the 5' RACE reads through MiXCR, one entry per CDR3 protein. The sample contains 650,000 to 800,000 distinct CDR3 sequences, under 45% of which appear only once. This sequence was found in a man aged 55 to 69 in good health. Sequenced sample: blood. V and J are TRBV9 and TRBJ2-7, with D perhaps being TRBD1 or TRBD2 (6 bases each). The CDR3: CASSAAPGGPLTGAQYF. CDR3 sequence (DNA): TGTGCCAGCAGCGCGGCACCCGGGGGCCCCTTGACAGGAGCCCAGTACTTC.